At least ten counts were recorded for the clone carrying this T cell receptor beta chain. Its antigen is undetermined. This specimen comes from a study of T-cell memory formation after mild COVID-19. The study, taken as a whole, reports: Pre-infection memory showed some responding clones, and this suggested that cross-reactive memory joined. Contracting CD4+ clones sat mainly in CM and EM; CD8+ in EMRA. Clones contracting over day 15 to 85 were CD4/CD8 balanced, with later expanders leaning CD4+.

Researchers used 5'RACE with constant-segment primers to make TCR alpha and TCR beta cDNA libraries that carry sample barcodes and UMIs. TCRdb redid the calling of the 5' RACE reads with MiXCR, one entry per CDR3 protein. This table holds 400,000 or so distinct CDR3 sequences, 20% found once. Sequencing input: PBMCs or a T cell subset sorted from them (not recorded which). The sequence derives from an adult woman who had mild COVID-19 (a few samples of this study predate the infection). Cell type and time point are not known.

The CDR3 nucleotides are TGTGCCAGCAGTTGGGGGACAGGGTCTGCCGAGCAGTACTTC. Translation gives CASSWGTGSAEQYF. The chain has TRBV27 and TRBJ2-7, with 9 bases identical to TRBD1. Germline assignment: CDR1 MNHEY and CDR2 SMNVEV (reference sequence). The junction had 7 bases not matched to a gene; V was cut back by 4 bases and J by 6 bases. The CDR3 covers 14 residues.